These T cell receptor beta chains were read from a single sample in a study of PD-L1 blockade in urothelial cancer. The table came from immunoSEQ multiplex PCR; TCRdb's copy has only in-frame clones and leaves some out. The sample lists about 84,000 clones, 82% occurring once. Sequencing was performed on PBMCs, taken around atezolizumab (anti-PD-L1) treatment. These TCRs come from a man in his 70s with urothelial cancer. CDR3s include the opening cysteine and the closing phenylalanine or tryptophan. The D gene is left open where the match is weak. Not every row has a clone size; where given, it reads once, few, many or a size class.

CASSPIRFNTEAFF	TGTGCCAGCAGCCCCATCAGGTTTAACACTGAAGCTTTCTTT	-	-	TRBV6-5	TRBJ1-1
CATSRVTGQGDQEQYF	TGTGCCACCAGCAGAGTGACGGGACAGGGGGACCAAGAGCAGTACTTC	TRBD1	-	TRBV15	TRBJ2-7
CASSPTRGLEQFF	TGCGCCAGCAGCCCCACGAGGGGGCTTGAGCAGTTCTTC	TRBD1	-	TRBV4-1	TRBJ2-1
CASSQEARLKGDTEAFF	TGCGCCAGCAGCCAAGAGGCGAGGCTTAAAGGGGACACTGAAGCTTTCTTT	-	-	TRBV4-1	TRBJ1-1
CASRGQSNQPQHF	TGTGCCAGCAGGGGACAGAGCAATCAGCCCCAGCATTTT	TRBD1	-	TRBV6-1	TRBJ1-5
CASSLSLAGGPLFHNEQFF	TGTGCCAGCAGCTTATCCCTAGCGGGAGGGCCTTTGTTTCACAATGAGCAGTTCTTC	TRBD2	-	TRBV7-9	TRBJ2-1
CASSTTGGGVKEKLFF	TGTGCCAGTAGTACAACCGGGGGAGGGGTGAAGGAAAAACTGTTTTTT	-	-	TRBV19	TRBJ1-4
CAISEKGTGGTDTQYF	TGTGCCATCAGTGAGAAGGGGACAGGGGGCACAGATACGCAGTATTTT	TRBD1	-	TRBV10-3	TRBJ2-3
CASSPEREIEAFF	TGTGCCAGCTCACCCGAAAGGGAGATCGAAGCTTTCTTT	-	-	TRBV18	TRBJ1-1
CASSKGQGFLGEQYF	TGTGCCAGCAGCAAAGGACAGGGGTTTCTTGGCGAGCAGTACTTC	-	-	TRBV21-1	TRBJ2-7
CASSLPQGRSYEQYF	TGTGCCAGCAGCTTACCACAGGGTAGATCCTACGAGCAGTACTTC	-	-	TRBV11-3	TRBJ2-7
CASSLSRVAGLDNEQFF	TGTGCCAGCAGTTTATCCCGGGTGGCAGGGTTGGACAATGAGCAGTTCTTC	-	-	TRBV28	TRBJ2-1
CASSSGQGYTF	TGTGCCAGCAGCTCCGGACAGGGCTACACCTTC	-	-	TRBV11-2	TRBJ1-2
CASSQEYREYEQYF	TGTGCCAGCAGCCAGGAGTACAGGGAGTACGAGCAGTACTTC	-	-	TRBV5-5	TRBJ2-7
CASSGTSGRPSTDTQYF	TGTGCCAGCAGCGGGACTAGCGGGAGGCCTAGCACAGATACGCAGTATTTT	TRBD2	-	TRBV25-1	TRBJ2-3
CAWNLGTGGPGDTEAFF	TGTGCCTGGAACCTCGGGACAGGGGGCCCCGGGGACACTGAAGCTTTCTTT	TRBD1	-	TRBV30	TRBJ1-1
CASKGPRAGITDTQYF	TGTGCCAGCAAAGGTCCCCGGGCAGGGATCACAGATACGCAGTATTTT	-	-	TRBV6-6	TRBJ2-3
CASSTGGGGTEAFF	TGTGCCAGCAGCACAGGGGGCGGAGGGACTGAAGCTTTCTTT	TRBD1	few	TRBV5-4	TRBJ1-1
CASSPRVGTEAFF	TGTGCCAGTAGTCCACGGGTGGGCACTGAAGCTTTCTTT	-	few	TRBV19	TRBJ1-1
CSAADGIANYGYTF	TGCAGCGCCGCCGACGGGATAGCTAACTATGGCTACACCTTC	-	-	TRBV29-1	TRBJ1-2
CATSRPGGYEQYF	TGTGCCACCAGCAGACCGGGAGGGTACGAGCAGTACTTC	TRBD2	-	TRBV15	TRBJ2-7
CASSLGTFNTGELFF	TGCGCCAGCAGCTTGGGGACTTTCAACACCGGGGAGCTGTTTTTT	-	-	TRBV5-1	TRBJ2-2
CASSPGGSSYEQYF	TGTGCCAGCAGCCCAGGAGGGTCCTCCTACGAGCAGTACTTC	-	-	TRBV7-2	TRBJ2-7
CASSPGSGGSGNTIYF	TGTGCCAGCTCACCAGGTTCAGGGGGATCTGGAAACACCATATATTTT	TRBD1	-	TRBV18	TRBJ1-3
CASSTTRLLSAGELFF	TGTGCCAGCAGCACCACAAGACTTCTATCTGCCGGGGAGCTGTTTTTT	-	-	TRBV7-2	TRBJ2-2
CASSLTRQETQYF	TGTGCCAGCAGCTTAACTAGACAAGAGACCCAGTACTTC	-	-	TRBV7-8	TRBJ2-5
CASSLYKRELISYNEQFF	TGTGCCAGCAGCCTCTATAAGCGGGAGTTAATCTCCTACAATGAGCAGTTCTTC	TRBD2	-	TRBV4-2	TRBJ2-1
CASSSFGGNTGELFF	TGTGCCAGCAGCTCCTTCGGGGGTAACACCGGGGAGCTGTTTTTT	-	-	TRBV5-4	TRBJ2-2
CAISEGQEGNTEAFF	TGTGCCATCAGTGAGGGACAGGAGGGGAACACTGAAGCTTTCTTT	TRBD1	-	TRBV10-3	TRBJ1-1
CASSYGQGTGQPQHF	TGTGCCAGCAGTTATGGACAGGGTACAGGTCAGCCCCAGCATTTT	TRBD1	-	TRBV6-6	TRBJ1-5
CASSLDLEGSGTQYF	TGTGCCAGCAGCTTAGATCTGGAGGGGTCGGGGACCCAGTACTTC	-	-	TRBV11-2	TRBJ2-5
CASSLGQGNQPQHF	TGTGCCAGCAGCTTAGGTCAGGGTAATCAGCCCCAGCATTTT	-	-	TRBV7-9	TRBJ1-5
CASSSGTGVGEKLFF	TGCGCCAGCAGCTCCGGGACAGGGGTTGGTGAAAAACTGTTTTTT	TRBD1	-	TRBV5-1	TRBJ1-4
CASSLDVLAHEQYF	TGTGCCAGCAGCTTAGACGTCCTAGCTCACGAGCAGTACTTC	-	-	TRBV11-2	TRBJ2-7
CASSLGLTTSTGELFF	TGCGCCAGCAGCTTGGGGCTGACTACTAGCACCGGGGAGCTGTTTTTT	-	-	TRBV5-1	TRBJ2-2
CASSTRQGAGETQYF	TGTGCCAGTAGTACCCGACAGGGGGCGGGCGAGACCCAGTACTTC	TRBD1	-	TRBV19	TRBJ2-5
CASERQGGGPEAFF	TGTGCCAGCGAGCGCCAGGGGGGTGGGCCTGAAGCTTTCTTT	TRBD1	-	TRBV6-5	TRBJ1-1
CASSWTAMNTEAFF	TGTGCCAGCAGCTGGACAGCCATGAACACTGAAGCTTTCTTT	-	-	TRBV7-8	TRBJ1-1
CASSYDRGSDTEAFF	TGTGCCAGCAGCTACGACAGGGGCTCGGACACTGAAGCTTTCTTT	TRBD1	-	TRBV11-1	TRBJ1-1
CASSQGNQETQYF	TGTGCCAGTAGCCAGGGGAATCAAGAGACCCAGTACTTC	-	-	TRBV19	TRBJ2-5